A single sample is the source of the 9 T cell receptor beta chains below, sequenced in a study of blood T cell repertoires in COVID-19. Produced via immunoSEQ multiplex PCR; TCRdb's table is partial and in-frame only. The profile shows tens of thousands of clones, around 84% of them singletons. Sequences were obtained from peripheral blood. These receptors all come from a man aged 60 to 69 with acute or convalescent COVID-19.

The CDR3 sequence: CSVRQGLYNEQFF. The DNA of the CDR3 is TGCAGCGTTCGACAGGGTTTGTACAATGAGCAGTTCTTC. The chain joins TRBV29-1 to TRBJ2-1; 7 bases are a match to TRBD1. The CDR3 loop spans 13 amino acids. V shed 5 bases and J 4 bases; nucleotides not matched to a gene: 5. Germline V CDR1 and CDR2: SQVTM, ANQGSEA.

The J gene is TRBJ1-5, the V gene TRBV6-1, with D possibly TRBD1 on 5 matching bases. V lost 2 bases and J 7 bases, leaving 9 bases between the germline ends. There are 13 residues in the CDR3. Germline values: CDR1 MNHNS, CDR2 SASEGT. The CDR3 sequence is CASSEFGGQPQHF. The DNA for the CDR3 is TGTGCCAGCAGTGAATTCGGGGGACAGCCCCAGCATTTT.

The CDR3 sequence is CASSLRPSESDEQFF. For the CDR3, the DNA is TGTGCCAGCAGCTTAAGGCCCTCGGAGAGCGATGAGCAGTTCTTC. J is TRBJ2-1 and V is TRBV5-5; no firm D call. The germline gives CDR1 SGHKS, CDR2 YYEKEE (reference sequence). CDR3 length: 15 residues. V lost 2 bases and J 8 bases, leaving 17 bases between the germline ends.

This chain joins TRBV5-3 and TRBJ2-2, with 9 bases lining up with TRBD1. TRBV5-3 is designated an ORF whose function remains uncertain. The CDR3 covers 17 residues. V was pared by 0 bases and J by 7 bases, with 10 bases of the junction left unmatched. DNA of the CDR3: TGTGCCAGAAGCTTGGGGGCCCCACAGGGGGCGGACGGGGAGCTGTTTTTT. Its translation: CARSLGAPQGADGELFF.

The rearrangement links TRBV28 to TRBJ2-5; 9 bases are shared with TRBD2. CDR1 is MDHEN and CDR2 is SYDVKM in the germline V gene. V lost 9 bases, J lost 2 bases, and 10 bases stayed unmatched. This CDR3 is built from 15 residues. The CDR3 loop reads CASSGTSTGQETQYF. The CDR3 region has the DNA TGTGCCAGTTCCGGGACTAGCACAGGACAAGAGACCCAGTACTTC.

CDR3 nucleotides: TGTGCCAGCAGTTACCTCGCCTTACCTAGCTATGGCTACACCTTC. Amino acid sequence: CASSYLALPSYGYTF. The chain couples TRBV6-5 to TRBJ1-2; D is unclear. V lost 2 bases to trimming and J lost 4 bases, with 14 bases between them. Germline V gene lookup returns CDR1 MNHEY and CDR2 SVGAGI. The CDR3 totals 15 residues.

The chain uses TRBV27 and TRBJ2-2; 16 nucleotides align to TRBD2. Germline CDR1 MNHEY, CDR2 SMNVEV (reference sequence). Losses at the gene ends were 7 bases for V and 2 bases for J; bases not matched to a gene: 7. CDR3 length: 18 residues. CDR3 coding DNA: TGTGCCAGCACCTGGGGACTAGCGGGGGGGAAAAACACCGGGGAGCTGTTTTTT. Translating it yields CASTWGLAGGKNTGELFF.

The CDR3 DNA is TGTGCCAGCAGCTTAGGGGCCTTTTATGGCTACACCTTC. This codes for CASSLGAFYGYTF. The chain couples TRBV7-2 to TRBJ1-2; D is ambiguous. V was pared by 1 base and J by 5 bases, with 8 bases between. The CDR3 consists of 13 residues. Germline assignment: CDR1 SGHTA and CDR2 FQGNSA.

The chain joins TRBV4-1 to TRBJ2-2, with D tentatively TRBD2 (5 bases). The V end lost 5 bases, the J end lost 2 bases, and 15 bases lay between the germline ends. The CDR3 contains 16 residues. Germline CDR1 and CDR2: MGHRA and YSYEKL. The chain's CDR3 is CASSTRTPTNTGELFF. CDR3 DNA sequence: TGCGCCAGCAGCACTAGAACACCTACCAACACCGGGGAGCTGTTTTTT.